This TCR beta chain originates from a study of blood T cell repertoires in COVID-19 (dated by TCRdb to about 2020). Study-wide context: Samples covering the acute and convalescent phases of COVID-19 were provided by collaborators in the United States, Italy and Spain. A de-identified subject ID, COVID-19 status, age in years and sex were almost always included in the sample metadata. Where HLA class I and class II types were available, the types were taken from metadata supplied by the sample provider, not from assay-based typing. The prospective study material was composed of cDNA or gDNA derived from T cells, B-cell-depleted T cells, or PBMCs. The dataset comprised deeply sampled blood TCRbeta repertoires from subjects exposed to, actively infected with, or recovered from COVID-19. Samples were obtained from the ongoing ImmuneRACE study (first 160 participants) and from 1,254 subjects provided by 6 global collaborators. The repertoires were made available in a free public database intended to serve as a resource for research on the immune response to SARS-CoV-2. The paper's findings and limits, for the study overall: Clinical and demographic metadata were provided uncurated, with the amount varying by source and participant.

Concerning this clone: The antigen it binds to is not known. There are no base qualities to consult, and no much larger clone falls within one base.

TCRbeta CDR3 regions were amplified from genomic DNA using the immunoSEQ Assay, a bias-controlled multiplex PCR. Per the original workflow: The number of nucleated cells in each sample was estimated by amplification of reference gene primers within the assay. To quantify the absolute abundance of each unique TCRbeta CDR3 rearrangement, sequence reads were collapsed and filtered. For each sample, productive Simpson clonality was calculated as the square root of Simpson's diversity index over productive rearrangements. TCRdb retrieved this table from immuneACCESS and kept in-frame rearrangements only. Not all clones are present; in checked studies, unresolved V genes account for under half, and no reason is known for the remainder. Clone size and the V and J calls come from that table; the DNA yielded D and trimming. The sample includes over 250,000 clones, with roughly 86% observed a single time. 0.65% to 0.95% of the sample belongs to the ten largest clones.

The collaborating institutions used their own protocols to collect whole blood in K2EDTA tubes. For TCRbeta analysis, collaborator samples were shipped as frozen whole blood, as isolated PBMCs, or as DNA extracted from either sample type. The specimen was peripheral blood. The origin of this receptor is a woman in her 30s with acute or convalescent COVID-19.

The CDR3 protein: CASSAHRGGANVLTF. The DNA sequence is given as TGTGCCAGCAGCGCACACAGGGGTGGGGCCAACGTCCTGACTTTC. The chain is assembled from TRBV7-9 and TRBJ2-6; TRBD1 fits 7 bases in the junction. The CDR3 runs 15 amino acids, cysteine and phenylalanine included. Just the 45-base CDR3 DNA is kept, in frame starting at base 1. For this chain, trimming is 5 bases at the V end and 3 bases at the J end, and the number of junction bases without a gene match is 4. The germline V gene (reference sequence) supplies CDR1 SEHNR and CDR2 FQNEAQ. With all but the CDR3 taken from the reference TRBV7-9 and TRBJ2-6 genes, the full variable domain is: DTGVSQNPRHKITKRGQNVTFRCDPISEHNRLYWYRQTLGQGPEFLTYFQNEAQLEKSRLLSDRFSAERPKGSFSTLEIQRTEQGDSAMYLCASSAHRGGANVLTFGAGSRLTVL.